Presented here are 30 T cell receptor beta chains from one specimen sequenced in a study of OX40 agonist ivuxolimab in advanced cancers. Measured with immunoSEQ multiplex PCR; TCRdb has only the in-frame clones, and not every one. The data hold 75,000 to 100,000 clones, with approximately 90% observed a single time. The sample here was CD4+ or CD8+ T cells sorted from blood, taken in a trial of the OX40 agonist ivuxolimab. The receptors were gathered from an adult with an advanced solid tumor such as melanoma, head and neck, liver or kidney cancer.

The V and J genes are TRBV5-1 and TRBJ2-3; no firm D call. Trimming cost V 0 bases and J 0 bases, with 5 bases left between them. The germline V gene encodes CDR1 SGHRS and CDR2 YFSETQ. The CDR3 loop spans 14 amino acids. This chain's CDR3 is CASSLAESTDTQYF. The CDR3 DNA reads TGCGCCAGCAGCTTGGCAGAAAGCACAGATACGCAGTATTTT.

The chain employs TRBV7-9 and TRBJ2-7; a weak D match, TRBD1 (6 bases). This CDR3 has 15 amino acids. Per the germline V gene, CDR1 is SEHNR and CDR2 is FQNEAQ (reference sequence). Trimming shortened V by 6 bases and J by 0 bases, and 15 bases separated the two germline ends. CDR3: CASSDTGKSSYEQYF. In DNA form, the CDR3 reads TGTGCCAGCAGTGACACAGGGAAAAGCTCCTACGAGCAGTACTTC.

V is TRBV28 and J is TRBJ2-1; possibly TRBD1 for D (5 bases). CDR1 is MDHEN, CDR2 SYDVKM, per germline. V was trimmed by 6 bases and J by 3 bases, leaving 12 bases between them. The CDR3 length is 14 residues. CDR3 sequence reads: CASRPPQGYNEQFF. CDR3 nucleotides: TGTGCCAGCAGGCCTCCCCAGGGCTACAATGAGCAGTTCTTC. Supplemented by reference TRBV28 and TRBJ2-1, the full variable domain reads DVKVTQSSRYLVKRTGEKVFLECVQDMDHENMFWYRQDPGLGLRLIYFSYDVKMKEKGDIPEGYSVSREKKERFSLILESASTNQTSMYLCASRPPQGYNEQFFGPGTRLTVL.

V gene TRBV5-5 combines with J gene TRBJ1-5; unclear D gene. The CDR3 runs to 15 residues. V lost 0 bases and J lost 6, with 13 bases in between. From germline, CDR1 is SGHKS and CDR2 YYEKEE (reference sequence). CDR3 nucleotides: TGTGCCAGCAGCTTGGTAGCAGGACCCAGTCAGCCCCAGCATTTT. It translates to CASSLVAGPSQPQHF. The entire variable domain, with the rest obtained from reference TRBV5-5 and TRBJ1-5, is as follows: DAGVTQSPTHLIKTRGQQVTLRCSPISGHKSVSWYQQVLGQGPQFIFQYYEKEERGRGNFPDRFSARQFPNYSSELNVNALLLGDSALYLCASSLVAGPSQPQHFGDGTRLSIL.

The chain links TRBV29-1 to TRBJ1-2; D gene ambiguous. This CDR3 contains 9 residues. Germline V CDR1 and CDR2: SQVTM, ANQGSEA. V shed 2 bases and J shed 8 bases, with 3 bases lying between them. The CDR3, as DNA: TGCAGCGTTGAATACGGCTACACCTTC. This translates into CSVEYGYTF.

The V gene is TRBV18, the J gene TRBJ2-1; perhaps TRBD2 as D (7 bases). Germline V gives CDR1 KGHSH, CDR2 LQKENI. Deletions cut 1 base from V and 8 bases from J, with 21 bases between. The CDR3 runs to 17 residues. CDR3: CASSPRGGRGGTDEQFF. In nucleotides, the CDR3 is TGTGCCAGCTCACCACGGGGGGGGCGAGGTGGTACGGATGAGCAGTTCTTC.

The chain recombines TRBV27 with TRBJ1-1; maybe TRBD1 (6 bases). CDR3 length: 16 amino acids. Trimming removed 0 bases from V and 4 bases from J, with 15 bases in between. Looked up from germline, CDR1 is MNHEY and CDR2 is SMNVEV (reference sequence). In DNA, the CDR3 is TGTGCCAGCAGTTTATCTTGGGGGGCGGGCGGCACTGAAGCTTTCTTT. It specifies CASSLSWGAGGTEAFF.

This clone was counted a single time. The rearrangement joins TRBV29-1 to TRBJ2-1, with D possibly matching TRBD1 (5 bases). In germline, CDR1 is SQVTM, CDR2 ANQGSEA. The CDR3 loop spans 13 amino acids. Trimming left V 2 bases short and J 7 bases short, with 12 bases between. Here the CDR3 reads CSVERGLQNEQFF. The CDR3 coding sequence is TGCAGCGTTGAAAGGGGTCTGCAGAATGAGCAGTTCTTC.

The gene calls are TRBV11-2 and TRBJ2-7; D is uncertain. The V end was cut by 4 bases, the J end by 2 bases, with 0 bases between. Germline assignment: CDR1 SGHAT and CDR2 FQNNGV. The length of the CDR3 is 10 residues. CDR3 amino acids: CASSSYEQYF. CDR3 DNA sequence: TGTGCCAGCAGCTCCTACGAGCAGTACTTC.

This clone was recorded only once. This rearrangement joins TRBV28 to TRBJ2-7, with D possibly being TRBD1 (7 bases). Trimming stripped 3 bases from V and 3 bases from J, with 24 bases between. The CDR3 spans 18 residues. In germline, CDR1 is MDHEN, CDR2 SYDVKM. CDR3 loop: CASSLSTGRLLQVYEQYF. CDR3 in DNA: TGTGCCAGCAGTTTGTCGACAGGGAGGTTGCTACAGGTCTACGAGCAGTACTTC.

The chain is built from TRBV5-4 and TRBJ2-1; 7 positions match TRBD2. The CDR3 runs 15 residues. Unmatched junction bases numbered 3, after V lost 0 bases and J lost 3 bases. The germline V gene has CDR1 SGHNT and CDR2 YYREEE (reference sequence). The CDR3 spells CASSLAGGVYNEQFF. CDR3 DNA: TGTGCCAGCAGCTTGGCGGGAGGCGTCTACAATGAGCAGTTCTTC.

As regards this clone: Other DNA sequences of this sample code for an identical CDR3. The CDR3 DNA follows: TGTGCCAGCAGCTTAAAGACAGGGGACGAGCAGTACTTC. It yields the protein CASSLKTGDEQYF. The chain links TRBV5-5 to TRBJ2-7, with 8 bases that match TRBD1. V shed 2 bases, J shed 5 bases, and the junction held 3 bases outside the gene matches. There are 13 residues in the CDR3. Germline CDR1 SGHKS, CDR2 YYEKEE (reference sequence).

V usage is TRBV11-3 and J usage is TRBJ2-2, with 7 bases identical to TRBD2. Per the germline V gene, CDR1 is SGHNT and CDR2 is YENEEA. The J segment lost 0 bases and the V segment lost 6 bases, leaving 4 bases of the junction unmatched. The CDR3 consists of 15 residues. The CDR3 DNA reads as TGTGCCAGCAGTTCCGGGACTACGAACACCGGGGAGCTGTTTTTT. Protein: CASSSGTTNTGELFF.

The chain carries TRBV9 and TRBJ2-1; TRBD2 is a possible D gene (6 bases). Trimming took off 4 bases at V and 9 bases at J, with 20 bases between the two ends. In germline, CDR1 is SGDLS, CDR2 YYNGEE. This CDR3 is 15 amino acids long. The CDR3 DNA sequence: TGTGCCAGCAGCCCTTTGGGGGTCCCCGGGGGTGAGCAGTTCTTC. Encoded protein: CASSPLGVPGGEQFF.

This clone was found once. J is TRBJ1-6 and V is TRBV7-9, with D unresolved. Germline V gene lookup returns CDR1 SEHNR and CDR2 FQNEAQ (reference sequence). Trimming pared 5 bases from V and 0 bases from J, leaving 8 bases between. The CDR3 is 15 residues long. CDR3 sequence: CASSPGNSYNSPLHF. Written as DNA, the CDR3 is TGTGCCAGCAGCCCGGGGAACTCCTATAATTCACCCCTCCACTTT.

This clone was observed once. The chain links TRBV7-2 to TRBJ2-1; TRBD2 is a possible D gene (6 bases). The V gene lost 5 bases and the J gene lost 0 bases, with 11 bases spanning the gap. CDR3 size: 15 residues. Per germline, CDR1 SGHTA and CDR2 FQGNSA. As DNA, the CDR3 is TGTGCCAGCAGCCCGGGGGTAAGCTCCTACAATGAGCAGTTCTTC. Protein: CASSPGVSSYNEQFF. The entire variable domain, with the rest obtained from reference TRBV7-2 and TRBJ2-1, is as follows: GAGVSQSPSNKVTEKGKDVELRCDPISGHTALYWYRQSLGQGLEFLIYFQGNSAPDKSGLPSDRFSAERTGGSVSTLTIQRTQQEDSAVYLCASSPGVSSYNEQFFGPGTRLTVL.

The chain employs TRBV7-8 and TRBJ1-3; possibly TRBD1 for D (5 bases). The CDR3 runs to 15 residues. Trimming removed 1 base from V and 3 bases from J, with 10 bases in between. Germline V lookup: CDR1 SGHVS, CDR2 FQNEAQ. The CDR3 loop reads CASSLGRQNGNTIYF. DNA of the CDR3: TGTGCCAGCAGCTTAGGTCGACAGAATGGAAACACCATATATTTT. Full variable domain (rest looked up from reference TRBV7-8 and TRBJ1-3): GAGVSQSPRYKVAKRGQDVALRCDPISGHVSLFWYQQALGQGPEFLTYFQNEAQLDKSGLPSDRFFAERPEGSVSTLKIQRTQQEDSAVYLCASSLGRQNGNTIYFGEGSWLTVV.

A word on this clone: The junction and the germline gene differ at one end; a read error may be behind it. The chain carries TRBV6-5 and TRBJ2-1; TRBD1 agrees at 8 bases. The CDR3 is 16 residues long. Per germline, CDR1 MNHEY and CDR2 SVGAGI. CDR3 residues: CASSYEGSPLRTGKVF. In DNA, the CDR3 is TGTGCCAGCAGTTACGAGGGGTCGCCGCTACGGACAGGGAAGGTCTTC.

This clone was recorded once. The rearrangement joins TRBV12-2 to TRBJ1-5; the listed D gene, TRBD1, was not tested against the DNA. TRBV12-2 has pseudogene status. The CDR3 totals 14 residues. The CDR3 DNA sequence: TGTGCAAGTCGCACCGACAACCCCAATCAGCCCCAGCATTTT. Translating it yields CASRTDNPNQPQHF.

The CDR3 nucleotides read TGTGCCAGCAGTTTAGGTCTTGATGATGGCTACACCTTC. Residues: CASSLGLDDGYTF. The chain joins TRBV28 to TRBJ1-2; D is undetermined. The V gene's germline CDR1 is MDHEN and CDR2 SYDVKM. Deletions cut 2 bases from V and 6 bases from J, with 10 bases between. The CDR3 sequence is 13 residues long.

The V gene is TRBV18, the J gene TRBJ1-3, with D perhaps matching TRBD1 (5 bases). Trimming left V 3 bases short and J 1 base short, with 7 bases between. In germline, CDR1 is KGHSH, CDR2 LQKENI. The CDR3 covers 14 residues. CDR3 bases: TGTGCCAGCTCACCGGAGGGGTCTGGAAACACCATATATTTT. Translation gives CASSPEGSGNTIYF.

V and J are TRBV18 and TRBJ2-1; D is undetermined. There are 20 residues in the CDR3. Germline values: CDR1 KGHSH, CDR2 LQKENI. V dropped 5 bases and J dropped 0 bases, with 26 bases sitting between them. The CDR3 DNA reads as TGTGCCAGCTCATACCGACTGGGCCAAACGAGGCGTAGCTCCTACAATGAGCAGTTCTTC. It is translated as CASSYRLGQTRRSSYNEQFF.

The genes are TRBV6-5 and TRBJ2-7, with D perhaps TRBD1 (5 bases). Trimming left V 6 bases short and J 6 bases short, with 18 bases between. The CDR3 covers 14 residues. Germline CDR1 MNHEY, CDR2 SVGAGI. The CDR3, as DNA: TGTGCCAGCAGCCCCCAGCTGGCCAGGGCCGAGCAGTACTTC. Translation gives CASSPQLARAEQYF.

This chain uses TRBV19 with TRBJ2-3, with TRBD2 identical over 12 bases. CDR3 length equals 17 residues. Looked up from germline, CDR1 is LNHDA and CDR2 is SQIVND (reference sequence). The junction had 8 bases not matched to a gene; V was cut back by 5 bases and J by 2 bases. Here the CDR3 DNA reads TGTGCCAGTAGTTTCAGGACTAGCGGGAAGCCCACAGATACGCAGTATTTT. It codes for CASSFRTSGKPTDTQYF.

This chain joins TRBV2 and TRBJ1-6, with D possibly TRBD1 on 5 matching bases. The CDR3 is 17 residues long. The germline V gene has CDR1 SNHLY and CDR2 FYNNEI. V lost 2 bases and J 2 bases, leaving 13 bases between the germline ends. As DNA, the CDR3 is TGTGCCAGCAGTGAAAACGCGGGGCGCGCCTATAATTCACCCCTCCACTTT. This sequence encodes CASSENAGRAYNSPLHF.

V and J are TRBV4-1 and TRBJ2-1, with 8 positions matching TRBD2. In germline, CDR1 is MGHRA, CDR2 YSYEKL. After removal of 0 bases from V and 2 bases from J, the junction contained 6 bases not matched to a gene. This CDR3 contains 17 residues. The CDR3 DNA reads TGCGCCAGCAGCCAAGAAACTAGCGGACCACCCTACAATGAGCAGTTCTTC. This encodes CASSQETSGPPYNEQFF.

This clone was recorded only once. The chain joins TRBV18 to TRBJ2-5, with a weak D call TRBD2 (5 bases). Trimming left V 5 bases short and J 1 base short, with 17 bases between. The CDR3 totals 16 residues. CDR1 KGHSH and CDR2 LQKENI come from the germline V gene. The DNA of the CDR3 is TGTGCCAGCTCATCGAGGGAAGAGGGATTCCAAGAGACCCAGTACTTC. It specifies CASSSREEGFQETQYF.

This chain connects TRBV11-3 to TRBJ2-3; TRBD1 agrees at 10 bases. V gave up 6 bases and J gave up 4 bases; unmatched junction bases: 4. The germline CDR1 and CDR2 sequences are SGHNT and YENEEA. The CDR3 length is 14 residues. DNA of the CDR3: TGTGCCAGCAGAGGGGACAGGGGCTCAGATACGCAGTATTTT. Translated: CASRGDRGSDTQYF.

The V gene is TRBV27, the J gene TRBJ2-7; D gene unclear. Germline lookup yields CDR1 MNHEY and CDR2 SMNVEV (reference sequence). Deletions cut 2 bases from V and 6 bases from J, with 17 bases between. The CDR3 is made up of 15 amino acids. The CDR3 DNA sequence: TGTGCCAGCAGTTTACTTTCGGCGCCCCTCCCCGAGCAGTACTTC. As protein: CASSLLSAPLPEQYF.

This clone came up once. This chain uses TRBV27 with TRBJ1-5; 9 bases are shared with TRBD1. The CDR3 length is 14 residues. From germline, CDR1 is MNHEY and CDR2 SMNVEV (reference sequence). Germline trimming cut 3 bases from V and 6 bases from J; bases unmatched to any gene: 3. The CDR3 sequence is CASSLGQGGQPQHF. CDR3 nucleotide sequence: TGTGCCAGCAGTTTGGGACAGGGAGGTCAGCCCCAGCATTTT.